The 6 T cell receptor beta chains reported below all come from one sample, sequenced in a study of beta chain features in type 1 diabetes. Study-level findings and limits: In every one of the four CD4+ subsets, TCRB CDR3s were moderately but significantly shorter in Type 1 diabetes patients.

Expressed TCRB transcripts were sequenced after all isolated RNA was converted to cDNA. Repertoires were generated with immunoSEQ multiplex PCR, while TCRdb's copy carries only in-frame clones and drops some. Here the sample spans hundreds of thousands of clones, under 15% being singletons. The antigens for these receptors are not known. Source material: naive CD4+ T cells from blood. These receptors were obtained from a man aged 18 to 35 with type 1 diabetes.

The chain uses TRBV14 and TRBJ2-4, with D possibly matching TRBD1 (6 bases). Between the trimmed V and J ends, which lost 2 bases and 9 bases, there was a span of 14 bases. The CDR3 is 14 residues long. Germline V gene lookup returns CDR1 SGHDN and CDR2 FVKESK. The CDR3 here is CASSQQFTGSIQYF. In DNA form, the CDR3 reads TGTGCCAGCAGCCAACAGTTCACAGGGTCCATTCAGTACTTC. Complete variable domain (other parts from reference TRBV14 and TRBJ2-4): EAGVTQFPSHSVIEKGQTVTLRCDPISGHDNLYWYRRVMGKEIKFLLHFVKESKQDESGMPNNRFLAERTGGTYSTLKVQPAELEDSGVYFCASSQQFTGSIQYFGAGTRLSVL.

CDR3 DNA: TGTGCCAGCAGCCTTGGACGGGCCTATGGCTACACCTTC. This sequence encodes CASSLGRAYGYTF. The chain links TRBV6-5 to TRBJ1-2; no reliable D call. Deletions cut 6 bases from V and 4 bases from J, with 12 bases between. From germline, CDR1 is MNHEY and CDR2 SVGAGI. The CDR3 runs 13 residues.

The V and J genes are TRBV29-1 and TRBJ2-7, with D possibly being TRBD1 (5 bases). The germline V gene encodes CDR1 SQVTM and CDR2 ANQGSEA. This CDR3 contains 14 residues. Trimming shortened V by 2 bases and J by 0 bases, and 11 bases separated the two germline ends. CDR3 coding DNA: TGCAGCGTTGAATTGTCAGGGATCTCCTACGAGCAGTACTTC. Its protein is CSVELSGISYEQYF.

The chain carries TRBV25-1 and TRBJ2-1; D perhaps matches TRBD1 (5 bases). Germline values: CDR1 MGHDK, CDR2 SYGVNS. The CDR3 sequence is 16 residues long. V was shortened by 4 bases and J by 0 bases, with 13 bases between the two germline ends. CDR3 nucleotides: TGTGCCAGCAGTGTCATAGACAGCCACTCCTACAATGAGCAGTTCTTC. Protein sequence: CASSVIDSHSYNEQFF.

This clone was counted between two and nine times. The chain joins TRBV29-1 to TRBJ2-1, with TRBD1 matching 9 bases. V trimming: 6 bases; J trimming: 3 bases; junction bases outside the gene matches: 6. The CDR3 has 14 amino acids. Germline V gives CDR1 SQVTM, CDR2 ANQGSEA. The CDR3 protein is CSVQDRGVYNEQFF. CDR3 coding DNA: TGCAGCGTCCAGGACAGGGGCGTCTACAATGAGCAGTTCTTC.

A few counts support this clone. V and J are TRBV18 and TRBJ2-2, with a tentative D call TRBD2 (5 bases). Germline assignment: CDR1 KGHSH and CDR2 LQKENI. Trimming pared 1 base from V and 7 bases from J, leaving 13 bases between. The CDR3 loop spans 15 amino acids. In nucleotides, the CDR3 is TGTGCCAGCTCACCACGGTCAGGAGAGGGCGGGGAGCTGTTTTTT. Protein product: CASSPRSGEGGELFF.